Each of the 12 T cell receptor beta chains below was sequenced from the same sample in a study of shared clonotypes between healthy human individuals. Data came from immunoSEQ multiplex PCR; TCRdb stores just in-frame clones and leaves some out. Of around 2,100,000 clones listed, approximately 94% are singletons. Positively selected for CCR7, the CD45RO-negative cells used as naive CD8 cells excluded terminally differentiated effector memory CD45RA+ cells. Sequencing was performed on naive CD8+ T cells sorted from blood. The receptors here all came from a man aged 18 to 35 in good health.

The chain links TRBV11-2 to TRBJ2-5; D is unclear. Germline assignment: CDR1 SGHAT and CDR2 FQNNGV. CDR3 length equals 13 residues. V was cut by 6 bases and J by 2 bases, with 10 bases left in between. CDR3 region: CASRSVRQETQYF. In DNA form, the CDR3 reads TGTGCCAGCAGATCGGTACGACAAGAGACCCAGTACTTC.

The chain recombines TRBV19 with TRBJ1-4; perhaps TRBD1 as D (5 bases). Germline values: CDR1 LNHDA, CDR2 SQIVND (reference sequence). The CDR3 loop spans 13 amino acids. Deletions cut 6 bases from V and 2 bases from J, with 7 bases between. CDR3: CASRWGTNEKLFF. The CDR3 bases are TGTGCCAGTAGGTGGGGGACTAATGAAAAACTGTTTTTT. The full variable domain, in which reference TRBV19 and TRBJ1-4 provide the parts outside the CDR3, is DGGITQSPKYLFRKEGQNVTLSCEQNLNHDAMYWYRQDPGQGLRLIYYSQIVNDFQKGDIAEGYSVSREKKESFPLTVTSAQKNPTAFYLCASRWGTNEKLFFGSGTQLSVL.

The DNA of the CDR3 is TGTGCCAGCAGCTACAGGGAATCTGGAAACACCATATATTTT. This sequence encodes CASSYRESGNTIYF. The chain uses TRBV7-2 and TRBJ1-3; D might be TRBD1 (6 bases). The CDR3 totals 14 residues. From germline, CDR1 is SGHTA and CDR2 FQGNSA. V shed 4 bases and J shed 1 base, with 8 bases lying between them.

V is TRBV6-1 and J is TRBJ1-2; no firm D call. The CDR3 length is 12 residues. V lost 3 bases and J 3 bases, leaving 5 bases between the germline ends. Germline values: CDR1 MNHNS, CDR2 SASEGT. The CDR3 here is CASSEPYYGYTF. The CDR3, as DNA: TGTGCCAGCAGTGAGCCGTACTATGGCTACACCTTC.

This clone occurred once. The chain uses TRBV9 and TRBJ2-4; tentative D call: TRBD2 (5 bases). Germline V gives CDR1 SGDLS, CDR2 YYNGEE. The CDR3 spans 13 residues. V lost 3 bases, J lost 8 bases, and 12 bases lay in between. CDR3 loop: CASSAPDGDIQYF. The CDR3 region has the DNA TGTGCCAGCAGCGCTCCGGACGGGGACATTCAGTACTTC.

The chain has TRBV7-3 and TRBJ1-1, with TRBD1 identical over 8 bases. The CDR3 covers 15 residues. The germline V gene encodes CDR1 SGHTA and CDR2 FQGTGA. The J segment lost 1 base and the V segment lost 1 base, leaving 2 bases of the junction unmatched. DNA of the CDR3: TGTGCCAGCAGCTTAAGTGGACAGGGGAACACTGAAGCTTTCTTT. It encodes CASSLSGQGNTEAFF.

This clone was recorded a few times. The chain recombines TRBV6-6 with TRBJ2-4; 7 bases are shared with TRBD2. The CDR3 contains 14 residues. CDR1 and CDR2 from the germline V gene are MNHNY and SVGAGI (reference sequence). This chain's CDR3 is CAIGLDGAKNIQYF. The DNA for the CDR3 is TGTGCTATCGGACTAGACGGGGCCAAAAACATTCAGTACTTC.

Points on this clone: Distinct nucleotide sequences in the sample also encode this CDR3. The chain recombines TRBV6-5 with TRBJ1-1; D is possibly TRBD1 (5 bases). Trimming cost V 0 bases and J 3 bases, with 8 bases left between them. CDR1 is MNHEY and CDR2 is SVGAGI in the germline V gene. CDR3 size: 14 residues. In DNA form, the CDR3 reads TGTGCCAGCAGTTACTCGCCGGGGGACACTGAAGCTTTCTTT. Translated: CASSYSPGDTEAFF.

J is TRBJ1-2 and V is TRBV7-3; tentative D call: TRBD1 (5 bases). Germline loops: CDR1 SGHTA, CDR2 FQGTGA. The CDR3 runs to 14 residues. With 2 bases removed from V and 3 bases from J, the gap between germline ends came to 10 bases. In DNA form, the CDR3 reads TGTGCCAGCAGCTTAGGGGGTGTAGACTATGGCTACACCTTC. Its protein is CASSLGGVDYGYTF.

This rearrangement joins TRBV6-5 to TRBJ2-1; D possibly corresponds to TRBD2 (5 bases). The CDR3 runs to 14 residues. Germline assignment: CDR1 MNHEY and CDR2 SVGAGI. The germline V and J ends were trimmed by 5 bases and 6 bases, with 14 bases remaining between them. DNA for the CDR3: TGTGCCAGCAGTAGCAACAACCGGGGCAATGAGCAGTTCTTC. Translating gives CASSSNNRGNEQFF.

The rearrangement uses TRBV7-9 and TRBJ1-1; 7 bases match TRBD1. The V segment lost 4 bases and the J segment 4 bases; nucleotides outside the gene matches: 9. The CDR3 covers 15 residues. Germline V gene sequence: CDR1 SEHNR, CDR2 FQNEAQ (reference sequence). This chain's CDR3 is CASSSIQGPFTEAFF. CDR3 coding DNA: TGTGCCAGCAGCTCAATACAGGGGCCCTTCACTGAAGCTTTCTTT.

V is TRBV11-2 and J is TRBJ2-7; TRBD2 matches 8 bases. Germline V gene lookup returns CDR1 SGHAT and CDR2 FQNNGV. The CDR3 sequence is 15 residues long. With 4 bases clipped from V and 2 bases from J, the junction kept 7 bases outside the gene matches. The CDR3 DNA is TGTGCCAGCAGCTCCGAGACTAGCGTTCCCTACGAGCAGTACTTC. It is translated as CASSSETSVPYEQYF. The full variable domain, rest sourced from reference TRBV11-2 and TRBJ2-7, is EAGVAQSPRYKIIEKRQSVAFWCNPISGHATLYWYQQILGQGPKLLIQFQNNGVVDDSQLPKDRFSAERLKGVDSTLKIQPAKLEDSAVYLCASSSETSVPYEQYFGPGTRLTVT.